Sequencing of this T cell receptor beta chain was carried out in a study of TIL therapy for anti-PD-1-resistant metastatic lung cancer. Study results and caveats: Compared with baseline intratumoral T cells, expanded TIL cultures were more clonal and less diverse (approximately 6% vs 31%).

The CDR3 has 14 residues. The V and J ends lost 2 bases and 5 bases, in that order; junction bases with no gene match: 3. CDR1 is SGHAT and CDR2 is FQNNGV in the germline V gene. This was the immunoSEQ v3 assay. Measured with immunoSEQ multiplex PCR; TCRdb has only the in-frame clones, and not every one. The sample contains about 95,000 clones, roughly 65% of which appear only once. Time point denoted: pre-treatment sample, taken before nivolumab and TIL therapy. Most excised metastases sampled were pleural nodules or supraclavicular lymph nodes. About this clone: Its matching antigen is unknown.

This clonotype was sampled from a person aged 25 to 85 with non-small cell lung cancer. Sequenced material: tumor tissue, taken at baseline. J is TRBJ2-1 and V is TRBV11-2; 7 bases agree with TRBD2. For the CDR3, the DNA is TGTGCCAGCAGCTTAACTAGCGCAAACAATGAGCAGTTCTTC. This translates into CASSLTSANNEQFF.